This entry lists 28 T cell receptor beta chains sequenced from one sample in a study of cytomegalovirus exposure and HLA in healthy donors. The PCR contained 60 Vbeta and 13 Jbeta primers. Only in-frame clones appear in the TCRdb table, and some are missing; sequencing was by immunoSEQ multiplex PCR. The table shows about 89,000 clones, with around 74% occurring only once. The specimen was PBMCs. These receptors came from a man aged 25 to 40 in good health and CMV-seropositive.

The V gene is TRBV28, the J gene TRBJ1-1; D unresolved. Germline V gene lookup returns CDR1 MDHEN and CDR2 SYDVKM. V was pared by 5 bases and J by 2 bases, with 21 bases between. This CDR3 comprises 17 residues. Written as DNA, the CDR3 is TGTGCCAGCAGTCCCCTACTTCCTCACTTGGTTAACACTGAAGCTTTCTTT. Translation: CASSPLLPHLVNTEAFF.

CDR3 nucleotide sequence: TGTGCCAGCAGCTTGGTCGGGTCCTCCTACAATGAGCAGTTCTTC. Its translation is CASSLVGSSYNEQFF. This chain connects TRBV5-4 to TRBJ2-1, with D unresolved. CDR3 size: 15 residues. Germline CDR1 SGHNT, CDR2 YYREEE (reference sequence). Deletions cut 0 bases from V and 0 bases from J, with 7 bases between.

This sequence joins TRBV15 and TRBJ2-1; D gene uncertain. V lost 1 base to trimming and J lost 6 bases, with 16 bases between them. CDR3 size: 16 residues. Germline CDR1 LNHNV, CDR2 YYDKDF (reference sequence). The CDR3 loop reads CATSRGAGVVFNEQFF. The CDR3 DNA reads as TGTGCCACCAGCAGAGGGGCTGGCGTGGTATTCAATGAGCAGTTCTTC.

This chain joins TRBV29-1 and TRBJ2-4; 7 nucleotides match TRBD1. The CDR3 length is 15 residues. The germline V gene has CDR1 SQVTM and CDR2 ANQGSEA. V shed 3 bases, J shed 4 bases, and the junction held 9 bases outside the gene matches. The CDR3 region has the DNA TGCAGCGTTGATAACAGGGGTGGTGGTAAAAACATTCAGTACTTC. It codes for CSVDNRGGGKNIQYF.

The genes are TRBV19 and TRBJ1-5; D remains unclear. Germline values: CDR1 LNHDA, CDR2 SQIVND (reference sequence). V lost 4 bases, J lost 4 bases, and 14 bases lay in between. This CDR3 has 15 amino acids. The CDR3 protein is CASSTPWRDNQPQHF. CDR3 bases: TGTGCCAGTAGTACTCCGTGGAGGGATAATCAGCCCCAGCATTTT.

The J gene is TRBJ2-7, the V gene TRBV12-5, with 7 bases fitting TRBD1. CDR1 is LGHNT and CDR2 is FRNRAP in the germline V gene. The CDR3 contains 14 residues. The ends lost 5 bases at V and 2 bases at J; junction bases unmatched: 6. The DNA for the CDR3 is TGTGCTAGTGGTCCGGACAGGAGGCCCTACGAGCAGTACTTC. Translated, it gives CASGPDRRPYEQYF.

The V call is TRBV5-1, the J call TRBJ2-7; D is possibly TRBD1 (6 bases). Germline V gives CDR1 SGHRS, CDR2 YFSETQ. Trimming removed 5 bases from V and 6 bases from J, with 12 bases in between. The CDR3 sequence is 12 residues long. CDR3 region: CASSPQGFEQYF. The CDR3 DNA reads TGCGCCAGCAGTCCACAGGGATTCGAGCAGTACTTC.

The V call is TRBV4-3, the J call TRBJ1-3, with D possibly being TRBD1 (5 bases). The germline CDR1 and CDR2 sequences are LGHNA and YSLEER. The V and J ends lost 4 bases and 2 bases respectively, with 18 bases between them. The CDR3 is made up of 17 amino acids. CDR3 amino acids: CASSPQLERQPGNTIYF. The DNA of the CDR3 is TGCGCCAGCAGCCCTCAATTGGAAAGACAGCCTGGAAACACCATATATTTT.

V is TRBV30 and J is TRBJ2-7; a possible D gene is TRBD2 (6 bases). The CDR3 is made up of 13 amino acids. Per germline, CDR1 GTSNPN and CDR2 SVGIG (reference sequence). V lost 3 bases to trimming and J lost 3 bases, with 12 bases between them. CDR3 loop: CAWRTRGNYEQYF. In DNA, the CDR3 is TGTGCCTGGAGGACTAGGGGAAACTACGAGCAGTACTTC.

The V gene is TRBV6-5, the J gene TRBJ2-1, with D possibly matching TRBD2 (6 bases). Trimming cost V 2 bases and J 5 bases, with 13 bases left between them. Germline loops: CDR1 MNHEY, CDR2 SVGAGI. The CDR3 length is 15 residues. This chain's CDR3 is CASSYRGRRDNEQFF. The CDR3 region has the DNA TGTGCCAGCAGTTACCGGGGTAGGAGGGACAATGAGCAGTTCTTC.

This sequence joins TRBV28 and TRBJ1-4; a possible D gene is TRBD1 (6 bases). This CDR3 region has 14 residues. Germline-derived CDR1 and CDR2 are MDHEN and SYDVKM. Deletions cut 2 bases from V and 8 bases from J, with 12 bases between. In DNA form, the CDR3 reads TGTGCCAGCAGTTTAAACCCTGGACAGGAAAAACTGTTTTTT. This translates into CASSLNPGQEKLFF.

J is TRBJ2-1 and V is TRBV7-9; 11 bases align to TRBD2. The germline V gene has CDR1 SEHNR and CDR2 FQNEAQ (reference sequence). After removal of 5 bases from V and 4 bases from J, the junction contained 7 bases not matched to a gene. This CDR3 spans 16 amino acids. CDR3 DNA sequence: TGTGCCAGCAGCCCAGCGACTAGCGGGGTTTACAATGAGCAGTTCTTC. This codes for CASSPATSGVYNEQFF.

CDR3 coding DNA: TGCGCCAGCAGCTCCGGACCGTCAATGGGGGGGCCCCAGCATTTT. Its translation is CASSSGPSMGGPQHF. This chain connects TRBV5-1 to TRBJ1-5; a possible D gene is TRBD1 (5 bases). The germline V gene has CDR1 SGHRS and CDR2 YFSETQ. Trimming took off 3 bases at V and 9 bases at J, with 19 bases between the two ends. The CDR3 sequence is 15 residues long.

The chain has TRBV6-5 and TRBJ2-7; D is possibly TRBD2 (7 bases). The germline V gene encodes CDR1 MNHEY and CDR2 SVGAGI. The CDR3 runs 14 residues. V was trimmed by 6 bases and J by 7 bases, leaving 19 bases between them. The CDR3 coding sequence is TGTGCCAGCAGAAGTAGGGGGGGGGCCGGTGAGCAGTACTTC. Translating it yields CASRSRGGAGEQYF.

The chain is built from TRBV11-2 and TRBJ2-1; D is unresolved. Trimming took 0 bases from V and 0 from J, leaving 9 bases between them. This CDR3 has 16 amino acids. Per germline, CDR1 SGHAT and CDR2 FQNNGV. The CDR3 region is CASSLDTVGSYNEQFF. CDR3 DNA sequence: TGTGCCAGCAGCTTAGACACCGTCGGCTCCTACAATGAGCAGTTCTTC.

The V and J genes are TRBV30 and TRBJ1-2; D remains unclear. Germline-derived CDR1 and CDR2 are GTSNPN and SVGIG (reference sequence). The CDR3 is 14 residues long. V was cut by 5 bases and J by 8 bases, with 21 bases left in between. CDR3 region: CAWAFGSREFGYTF. The CDR3 DNA reads as TGTGCCTGGGCCTTCGGCAGCCGGGAGTTCGGCTACACCTTC.

CDR3 DNA: TGTGCCAGCAGTTTCGGACAGGGGGCCAATCAGCCCCAGCATTTT. Protein sequence: CASSFGQGANQPQHF. V usage is TRBV27 and J usage is TRBJ1-5; 11 bases line up with TRBD1. Germline CDR1 MNHEY, CDR2 SMNVEV (reference sequence). The CDR3 contains 15 residues. Losses at the gene ends were 3 bases for V and 3 bases for J; bases not matched to a gene: 1.

The rearrangement uses TRBV29-1 and TRBJ2-5, with 9 positions matching TRBD2. The DNA matches TRBJ2-7 better at its end, which makes the J call doubtful. The CDR3 length is 16 residues. Germline V gene lookup returns CDR1 SQVTM and CDR2 ANQGSEA. CDR3: CSVEGLAGRPSYEQYF. Written as DNA, the CDR3 is TGCAGCGTTGAAGGGCTAGCGGGGCGCCCCTCCTACGAGCAGTACTTC.

V usage is TRBV6-4 and J usage is TRBJ2-3; no clear D. CDR1 is MRHNA and CDR2 is SNTAGT in the germline V gene. This CDR3 has 13 amino acids. Trimming removed 4 bases from V and 4 bases from J, with 9 bases in between. For the CDR3, the DNA is TGTGCCAGCAGTGGTTCCGACTCAGATACGCAGTATTTT. It codes for CASSGSDSDTQYF.

The rearrangement links TRBV7-3 to TRBJ2-5; 7 bases align to TRBD2. J gave up 0 bases and V 1 base, and 5 bases lay outside the gene matches. The germline V gene has CDR1 SGHTA and CDR2 FQGTGA. This CDR3 region has 16 residues. The CDR3 region is CASSLMARGNQETQYF. For the CDR3, the DNA is TGTGCCAGCAGCTTAATGGCGCGGGGGAACCAAGAGACCCAGTACTTC. Together with reference TRBV7-3 and TRBJ2-5, the CDR3 gives the full variable domain: GAGVSQTPSNKVTEKGKYVELRCDPISGHTALYWYRQSLGQGPEFLIYFQGTGAADDSGLPNDRFFAVRPEGSVSTLKIQRTERGDSAVYLCASSLMARGNQETQYFGPGTRLLVL.

The V gene is TRBV9, the J gene TRBJ1-6, with TRBD1 matching over 8 bases. The CDR3 is made up of 14 amino acids. The germline gives CDR1 SGDLS, CDR2 YYNGEE. V lost 3 bases and J lost 10; bases outside the gene matches: 6. The CDR3 loop is CASSARDRLSPLHF. CDR3 nucleotides: TGTGCCAGCAGCGCCCGGGACAGGCTGTCACCCCTCCACTTT. The full variable domain, rest sourced from reference TRBV9 and TRBJ1-6, is DSGVTQTPKHLITATGQRVTLRCSPRSGDLSVYWYQQSLDQGLQFLIQYYNGEERAKGNILERFSAQQFPDLHSELNLSSLELGDSALYFCASSARDRLSPLHFGNGTRLTVT.

The sample holds a few counts of this clone. The chain uses TRBV19 and TRBJ1-6, with D unclear. The CDR3 spans 13 residues. V was pared by 5 bases and J by 7 bases, with 9 bases between. Looked up from germline, CDR1 is LNHDA and CDR2 is SQIVND (reference sequence). CDR3 in DNA: TGTGCCAGTAGTGCAGGAAAAAATTCACCCCTCCACTTT. It yields the protein CASSAGKNSPLHF.

This rearrangement joins TRBV12-5 to TRBJ1-1, with 7 bases lining up with TRBD1. The CDR3 extends over 14 amino acids. CDR1 is LGHNT, CDR2 FRNRAP, per germline. Trimming removed 4 bases from V and 3 bases from J; junction bases left unmatched: 5. The CDR3 reads CASGSGQADTEAFF. The CDR3 nucleotides are TGTGCTAGTGGTTCCGGACAGGCGGACACTGAAGCTTTCTTT.

This rearrangement joins TRBV30 to TRBJ2-7, with D maybe TRBD1 (6 bases). V was trimmed by 5 bases and J by 5 bases, leaving 10 bases between them. The CDR3 covers 11 residues. Germline-derived CDR1 and CDR2 are GTSNPN and SVGIG (reference sequence). The CDR3 nucleotides read TGTGCCTGGGCCAGGGGCCACGAGCAGTACTTC. Translating gives CAWARGHEQYF.

This clone showed up just a few times. This chain connects TRBV10-3 to TRBJ2-1, with 7 bases fitting TRBD1. V shed 0 bases, J shed 7 bases, and the junction held 6 bases outside the gene matches. The CDR3 spans 15 residues. Germline CDR1 is ENHRY and CDR2 is SYGVKD. The CDR3 reads CAISESPGQSNEQFF. DNA of the CDR3: TGTGCCATCAGTGAGTCACCGGGACAGAGTAATGAGCAGTTCTTC.

In nucleotides, the CDR3 is TGTGCCAGTGAAAAGGGAGTTTTATCAGATACGCAGTATTTT. Translation: CASEKGVLSDTQYF. The V gene is TRBV2, the J gene TRBJ2-3; possibly TRBD2 for D (5 bases). CDR1 SNHLY and CDR2 FYNNEI come from the germline V gene. This CDR3 comprises 14 residues. V was cut by 9 bases and J by 4 bases, with 17 bases left in between.

CDR3 residues: CASSESWTGYNEQFF. Written as DNA, the CDR3 is TGTGCCAGCAGTGAATCTTGGACAGGGTACAATGAGCAGTTCTTC. The rearrangement links TRBV6-1 to TRBJ2-1, with 8 bases fitting TRBD1. CDR1 and CDR2 (germline): MNHNS, SASEGT. The ends lost 2 bases at V and 4 bases at J; junction bases unmatched: 4. The CDR3 runs to 15 residues.

CDR3: CASSVTGQGSPLHF. CDR3 bases: TGTGCCAGCAGTGTGACCGGCCAGGGTTCACCCCTCCACTTT. This chain joins TRBV6-1 and TRBJ1-6, with TRBD1 as a possible D gene (5 bases). CDR1 is MNHNS and CDR2 is SASEGT in the germline V gene. CDR3 length: 14 amino acids. Between the trimmed V and J ends, which lost 4 bases and 9 bases, there was a span of 13 bases.